What follows describes a single TCR beta chain. TCRdb processed the 5' RACE reads again and assigns one entry to each CDR3 protein, with no DNA. This repertoire includes under 350,000 distinct CDR3 sequences. These data come from a study of monozygotic twins with inflammatory bowel disease. Input material: blood. The sequence was obtained from a human donor with ulcerative colitis or Crohn's disease, or a healthy co-twin of an affected twin (not recorded which).

The CDR3 protein is CASRPGTGALETQYF. This chain links TRBV5-1 with TRBJ2-5; the D call of TRBD1 rests on TCRdb alone, since no DNA is present to check it. CDR1 is SGHRS and CDR2 is YFSETQ in the germline V gene. The CDR3 spans 15 residues.